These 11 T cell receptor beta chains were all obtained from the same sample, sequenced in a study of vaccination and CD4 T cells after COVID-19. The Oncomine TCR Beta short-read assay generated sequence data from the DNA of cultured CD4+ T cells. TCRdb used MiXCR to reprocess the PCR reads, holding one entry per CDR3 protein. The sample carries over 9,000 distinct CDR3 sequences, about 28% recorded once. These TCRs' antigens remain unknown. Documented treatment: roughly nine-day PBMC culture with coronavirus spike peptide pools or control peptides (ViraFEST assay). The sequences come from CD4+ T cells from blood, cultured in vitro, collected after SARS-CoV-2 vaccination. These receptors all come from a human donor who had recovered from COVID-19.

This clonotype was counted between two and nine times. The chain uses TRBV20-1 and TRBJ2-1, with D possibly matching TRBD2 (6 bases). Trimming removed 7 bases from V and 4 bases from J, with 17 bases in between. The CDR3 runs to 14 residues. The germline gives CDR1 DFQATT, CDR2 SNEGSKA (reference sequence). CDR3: CSGSIGGSYNEQFF. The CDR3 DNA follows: TGCAGTGGCTCAATAGGAGGGTCTTACAATGAGCAGTTCTTC.

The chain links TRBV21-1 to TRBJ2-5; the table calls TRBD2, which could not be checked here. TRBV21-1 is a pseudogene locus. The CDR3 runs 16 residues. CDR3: CASSSHPSGHQETQYF. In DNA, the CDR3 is TGTGCCAGCAGCTCCCATCCTAGCGGCCACCAAGAGACCCAGTACTTC.

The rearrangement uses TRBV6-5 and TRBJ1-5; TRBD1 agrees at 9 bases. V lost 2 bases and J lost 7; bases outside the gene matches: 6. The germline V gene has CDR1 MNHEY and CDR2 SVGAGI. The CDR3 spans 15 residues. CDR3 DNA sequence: TGTGCCAGCAGTTACGGGACAGGGTTCGGGCAGCCCCAGCATTTT. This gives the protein CASSYGTGFGQPQHF.

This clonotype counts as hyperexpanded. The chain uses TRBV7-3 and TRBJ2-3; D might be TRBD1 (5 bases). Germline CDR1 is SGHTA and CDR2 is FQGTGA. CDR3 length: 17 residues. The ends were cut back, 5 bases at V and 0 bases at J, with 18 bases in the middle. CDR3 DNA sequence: TGTGCCAGCAGCCCAGGGCCATTAAGGTCTAGCACAGATACGCAGTATTTT. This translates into CASSPGPLRSSTDTQYF.

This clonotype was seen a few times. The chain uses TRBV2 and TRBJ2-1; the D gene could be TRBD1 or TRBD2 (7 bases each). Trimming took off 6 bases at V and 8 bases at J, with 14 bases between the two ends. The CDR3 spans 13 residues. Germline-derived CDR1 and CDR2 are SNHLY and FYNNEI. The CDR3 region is CASRGGTADEQFF. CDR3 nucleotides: TGTGCCAGCAGGGGGGGGACAGCCGATGAGCAGTTCTTC.

The CDR3 is CAISLNPGQGPYGYTF. Written as DNA, the CDR3 is TGTGCCATCAGTCTAAATCCGGGACAGGGGCCCTATGGCTACACCTTC. The rearrangement uses TRBV10-3 and TRBJ1-2, with TRBD1 matching 10 bases. Germline V gene lookup returns CDR1 ENHRY and CDR2 SYGVKD. The CDR3 consists of 16 residues. V shed 5 bases and J 4 bases; nucleotides not matched to a gene: 10.

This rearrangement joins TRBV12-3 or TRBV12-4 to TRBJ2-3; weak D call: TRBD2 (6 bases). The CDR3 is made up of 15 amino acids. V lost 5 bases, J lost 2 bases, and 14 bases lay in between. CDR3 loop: CASSPGTPNTDTQYF. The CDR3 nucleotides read TGTGCCAGCAGTCCCGGGACTCCAAACACAGATACGCAGTATTTT.

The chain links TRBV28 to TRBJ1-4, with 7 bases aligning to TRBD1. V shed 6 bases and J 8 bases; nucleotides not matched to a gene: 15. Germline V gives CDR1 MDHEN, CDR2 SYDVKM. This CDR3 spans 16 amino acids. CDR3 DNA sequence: TGTGCCAGCAGGGGGAATCCGACAGGGAGGGTGGAAAAACTGTTTTTT. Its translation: CASRGNPTGRVEKLFF. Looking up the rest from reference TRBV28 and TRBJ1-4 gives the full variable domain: DVKVTQSSRYLVKRTGEKVFLECVQDMDHENMFWYRQDPGLGLRLIYFSYDVKMKEKGDIPEGYSVSREKKERFSLILESASTNQTSMYLCASRGNPTGRVEKLFFGSGTQLSVL.

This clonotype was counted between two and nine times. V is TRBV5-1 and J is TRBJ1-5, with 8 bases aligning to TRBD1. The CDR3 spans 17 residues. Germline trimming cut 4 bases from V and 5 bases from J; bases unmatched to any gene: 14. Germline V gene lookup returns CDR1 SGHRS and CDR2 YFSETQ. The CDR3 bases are TGCGCCAGCAGCCCAACAGGGGGGAGGCCAGAATATCAGCCCCAGCATTTT. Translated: CASSPTGGRPEYQPQHF.

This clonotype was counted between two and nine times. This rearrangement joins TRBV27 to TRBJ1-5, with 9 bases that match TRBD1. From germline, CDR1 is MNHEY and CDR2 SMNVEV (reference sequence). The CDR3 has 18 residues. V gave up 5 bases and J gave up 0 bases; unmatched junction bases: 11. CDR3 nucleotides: TGTGCCAGCAGTGGGGGGGACAGGGAGTTCTATAGCAATCAGCCCCAGCATTTT. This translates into CASSGGDREFYSNQPQHF.

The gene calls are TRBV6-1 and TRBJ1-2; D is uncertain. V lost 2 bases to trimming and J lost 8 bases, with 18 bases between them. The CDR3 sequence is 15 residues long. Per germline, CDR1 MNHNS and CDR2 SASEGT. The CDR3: CASSETFILGEGYTF. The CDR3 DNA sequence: TGTGCCAGCAGTGAAACCTTCATCCTGGGCGAAGGCTACACCTTC.